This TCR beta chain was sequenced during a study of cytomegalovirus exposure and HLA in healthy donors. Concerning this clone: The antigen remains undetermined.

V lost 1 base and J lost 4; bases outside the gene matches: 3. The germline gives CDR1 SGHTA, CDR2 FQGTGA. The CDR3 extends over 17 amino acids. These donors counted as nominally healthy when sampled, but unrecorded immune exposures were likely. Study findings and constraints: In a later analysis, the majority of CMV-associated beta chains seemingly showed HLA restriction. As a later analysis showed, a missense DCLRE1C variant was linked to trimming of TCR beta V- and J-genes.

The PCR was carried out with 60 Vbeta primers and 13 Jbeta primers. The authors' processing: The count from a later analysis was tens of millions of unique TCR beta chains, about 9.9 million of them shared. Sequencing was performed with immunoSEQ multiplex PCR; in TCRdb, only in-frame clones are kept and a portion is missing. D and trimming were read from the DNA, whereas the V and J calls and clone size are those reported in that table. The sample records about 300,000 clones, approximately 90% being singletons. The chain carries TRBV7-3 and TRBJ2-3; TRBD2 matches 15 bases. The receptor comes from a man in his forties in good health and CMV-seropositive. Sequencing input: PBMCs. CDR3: CASSLRGLAGGSDTQYF. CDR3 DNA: TGTGCCAGCAGCTTAAGGGGACTAGCGGGAGGCTCAGATACGCAGTATTTT.